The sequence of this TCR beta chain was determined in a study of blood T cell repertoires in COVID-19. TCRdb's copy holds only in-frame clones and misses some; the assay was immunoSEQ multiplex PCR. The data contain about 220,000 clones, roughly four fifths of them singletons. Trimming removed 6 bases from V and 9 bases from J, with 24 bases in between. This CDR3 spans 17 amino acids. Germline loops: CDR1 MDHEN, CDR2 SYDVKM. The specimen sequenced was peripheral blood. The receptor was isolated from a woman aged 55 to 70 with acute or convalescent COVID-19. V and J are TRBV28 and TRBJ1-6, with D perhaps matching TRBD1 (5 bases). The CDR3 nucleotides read TGTGCCAGCAGAGGCTCGAGGGGACTCATCTGGGGTTCACCCCTCCACTTT. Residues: CASRGSRGLIWGSPLHF.